This entry describes one T cell receptor beta chain. What it recognizes is unknown. The sample comes from a study of identifying expanded T cells in peripheral blood. The CDR3 is made up of 16 amino acids. The germline CDR1 and CDR2 sequences are LGHNA and YNFKEQ. Trimming at V came to 4 bases and at J to 6 bases, leaving 13 bases not matched to a gene. Sequenced by immunoSEQ multiplex PCR; TCRdb stores in-frame clones only, minus some. The table lists more than 85,000 clones, roughly 90% of them singletons. Study-wide findings and caveats: Variance in clone template counts between roughly two-week samples significantly increased with total template count across all healthy donors. Over two and four weeks, about 17 and 20 clones changed, versus around 1.1 between replicates.

The clonotype comes from a person between 18 and 70 years old in good health. The chain joins TRBV4-2 to TRBJ2-3; 7 positions agree with TRBD2. The sample consisted of blood. For the CDR3, the DNA is TGTGCCAGCAGCCCTTCGACTAGCCCGGAGTCGGATACGCAGTATTTT. It yields the protein CASSPSTSPESDTQYF.